In this sample, the clone carrying this T cell receptor beta chain turned up many times. What it binds is not known. This entry comes from a study of breast tumors, draining lymph nodes, adjacent tissues. General study results and limits: Tumor repertoires ranked between lymph nodes and nontumor tissue in diversity, with V and J gene preferences. Findings are consistent with lymph node origin and intratumoral expansion of most tumor T cells. Luminal-like breast cancer showed significantly higher tumor–nontumor repertoire similarity than basal-like.

Via MiXCR, TCRdb re-called the multiplex PCR reads, giving one row per CDR3 protein. The sample consists of some 16,000 distinct CDR3 sequences, under 60% of them appearing once. Germline assignment: CDR1 MNHEY and CDR2 SVGAGI. V lost 6 bases and J lost 5, with 13 bases in between. CDR3 size: 13 residues. Sequenced sample: tumor-adjacent breast tissue. The genes are TRBV6-5 and TRBJ1-2; D remains ambiguous. The sequence was collected from a female donor with breast cancer. Some clones in this sample may be carry-over from other donors' samples. CDR3 sequence reads: CASSVRISYGYTF. The DNA for the CDR3 is TGTGCCAGCAGCGTACGGATCTCTTATGGCTACACCTTC.